Listed here are 13 T cell receptor beta chains from one sample, sequenced in a study of technical replicates of blood from a few donors. Profiling relied on immunoSEQ multiplex PCR, and the TCRdb table lists in-frame clones only, not all of them. The sample holds roughly 62,000 clones, over 85% seen once. Material: PBMCs. The receptors derive from a human donor in good health. Some clones in this sample may be carry-over from other donors' samples.

This chain uses TRBV2 with TRBJ2-2; TRBD2 is a possible D gene (7 bases). Germline lookup yields CDR1 SNHLY and CDR2 FYNNEI. Trimming left V 6 bases short and J 5 bases short, with 19 bases between. This CDR3 is 16 amino acids long. CDR3 protein: CASSPTARGRTGELFF. The CDR3, as DNA: TGTGCCAGCAGCCCCACGGCGCGGGGGCGTACCGGGGAGCTGTTTTTT.

J is TRBJ2-5 and V is TRBV7-8; a weak D match, TRBD1 (5 bases). This CDR3 has 14 residues. The ends were cut back, 5 bases at V and 3 bases at J, with 13 bases in the middle. The germline V gene has CDR1 SGHVS and CDR2 FQNEAQ. The CDR3 loop reads CASSGRGSKETQYF. The CDR3 DNA reads as TGTGCCAGCAGCGGAAGGGGCTCGAAAGAGACCCAGTACTTC.

The chain has TRBV6-4 and TRBJ2-2; 9 nucleotides line up with TRBD1. This CDR3 has 15 residues. V shed 6 bases and J 3 bases; nucleotides not matched to a gene: 5. Germline CDR1 and CDR2: MRHNA and SNTAGT. This CDR3 is CASSKQGAYTGELFF. CDR3 DNA sequence: TGTGCCAGCAGCAAACAGGGGGCTTACACCGGGGAGCTGTTTTTT.

V usage is TRBV6-1 and J usage is TRBJ2-7, with TRBD1 matching over 8 bases. Germline CDR1 reads MNHNS; CDR2 reads SASEGT. The V gene end was trimmed by 5 bases and the J gene end by 3 bases; junction bases not matched to a gene: 6. CDR3 length equals 14 residues. The chain's CDR3 is CASSIDRGNYEQYF. CDR3 coding DNA: TGTGCCAGCAGTATTGACAGGGGCAACTACGAGCAGTACTTC.

V is TRBV7-8 and J is TRBJ2-5; D unresolved. Trimming shortened V by 2 bases and J by 4 bases, and 14 bases separated the two germline ends. Germline CDR1 is SGHVS and CDR2 is FQNEAQ. The CDR3 sequence is 15 residues long. CDR3 nucleotides: TGTGCCAGCAGCTTATCAACTATCAAGAGAGAGACCCAGTACTTC. Its translation is CASSLSTIKRETQYF.

V is TRBV19 and J is TRBJ2-1; 9 positions agree with TRBD2. Germline CDR1 LNHDA, CDR2 SQIVND (reference sequence). CDR3 length: 16 amino acids. Trimming took 4 bases from V and 1 from J; bases not matched to a gene: 5. DNA for the CDR3: TGTGCCAGTAGTACCCATAGCGGGAGTTCCTACAATGAGCAGTTCTTC. It encodes CASSTHSGSSYNEQFF.

A single count supports this clone. This sequence joins TRBV7-2 and TRBJ2-5; 11 bases map to TRBD1. Trimming removed 1 base from V and 4 bases from J; junction bases left unmatched: 2. Germline values: CDR1 SGHTA, CDR2 FQGNSA. This CDR3 region has 15 residues. DNA for the CDR3: TGTGCCAGCAGCTTAGGGGGGACAGGGGGAGAGACCCAGTACTTC. It yields the protein CASSLGGTGGETQYF.

This clone showed up just once. The chain's CDR3 is CASSFRGTSGNDEQFF. For the CDR3, the DNA is TGTGCCAGCAGCTTCCGAGGGACTAGCGGGAACGATGAGCAGTTCTTC. This chain uses TRBV5-4 with TRBJ2-1; TRBD2 aligns across 13 bases. The CDR3 loop spans 16 amino acids. Germline V gene sequence: CDR1 SGHNT, CDR2 YYREEE (reference sequence). J lost 8 bases, V lost 2 bases, and 7 bases had no gene match.

The J gene is TRBJ2-1, the V gene TRBV29-1, with D perhaps TRBD2 (5 bases). Per germline, CDR1 SQVTM and CDR2 ANQGSEA. CDR3 length: 14 amino acids. Trimming cost V 2 bases and J 1 base, with 9 bases left between them. CDR3 amino acids: CSVERGLSYNEQFF. The CDR3 nucleotides read TGCAGCGTTGAACGGGGTCTTTCCTACAATGAGCAGTTCTTC.

The chain uses TRBV9 and TRBJ2-5, with 9 bases aligning to TRBD2. This CDR3 contains 17 residues. Germline CDR1 SGDLS, CDR2 YYNGEE. Germline trimming cut 4 bases from V and 1 base from J; bases unmatched to any gene: 11. Here the CDR3 reads CASSNPIAGDFQETQYF. CDR3 nucleotides: TGTGCCAGCAGCAACCCGATAGCGGGAGACTTCCAAGAGACCCAGTACTTC.

The CDR3 spells CASSPLAGVNNEQFF. Here the CDR3 DNA reads TGTGCCAGCAGTCCACTAGCGGGAGTCAACAATGAGCAGTTCTTC. The V call is TRBV6-1, the J call TRBJ2-1; 11 bases align to TRBD2. This CDR3 spans 15 amino acids. J gave up 5 bases and V 5 bases, and 5 bases lay outside the gene matches. Germline V gene sequence: CDR1 MNHNS, CDR2 SASEGT.

The V call is TRBV5-6, the J call TRBJ2-5; 10 bases fit TRBD2. The CDR3 length is 15 residues. Trimming removed 4 bases from V and 4 bases from J; junction bases left unmatched: 7. CDR1 is SGHDT and CDR2 is YYEEEE in the germline V gene. CDR3 sequence: CASSGASGRGETQYF. DNA of the CDR3: TGTGCCAGCAGCGGGGCTAGCGGGAGAGGAGAGACCCAGTACTTC.

The V call is TRBV7-9, the J call TRBJ2-1, with TRBD2 matching over 8 bases. V was pared by 6 bases and J by 0 bases, with 7 bases of the junction left unmatched. The V gene's germline CDR1 is SEHNR and CDR2 FQNEAQ (reference sequence). The CDR3 consists of 16 residues. CDR3 DNA: TGTGCCAGCAGTCAAAGCGGGAGCAGCTCCTACAATGAGCAGTTCTTC. This sequence encodes CASSQSGSSSYNEQFF.